This T cell receptor beta chain was sequenced for a study of human T cells and chemical hapten exposure. Overall study: Across samples, TCR yields varied, mostly owing to small differences in pooled library volumes. Overall study findings and caveats: With regard to DPC sensitization, TCRs above 1 in 1000 frequency did not change.

Someone pulled total RNA out of unfractionated whole blood. Library construction involved attaching unique molecular identifiers to individual cDNA molecules, which allowed quantitative, reproducible TCR counting. Authors' analysis steps: Between roughly 20,000 and 690,600 TCRs appeared in each sample, and the median stood at roughly 95,000. TCRdb re-called the 5' RACE reads with MiXCR, one entry per CDR3 protein. TCRdb assigned the V and J calls; the authors' analysis was not used. This sample yields 110,000 or so distinct CDR3 sequences, of which approximately 20% are seen a single time; approximately 2.6% belongs to the top ten. Notes on this clonotype: Its target is not known.

Germline CDR1 MNHEY, CDR2 SMNVEV (reference sequence). CDR3 length equals 15 residues. V shed 5 bases and J 4 bases; nucleotides not matched to a gene: 10. The source of this sequence is a human donor in good health. V gene TRBV27 combines with J gene TRBJ1-1; TRBD1 aligns across 7 bases. DNA for the CDR3: TGTGCCAGCAGTCCTGGGAGGGGGCGAGTCACTGAAGCTTTCTTT. The encoded protein is CASSPGRGRVTEAFF.